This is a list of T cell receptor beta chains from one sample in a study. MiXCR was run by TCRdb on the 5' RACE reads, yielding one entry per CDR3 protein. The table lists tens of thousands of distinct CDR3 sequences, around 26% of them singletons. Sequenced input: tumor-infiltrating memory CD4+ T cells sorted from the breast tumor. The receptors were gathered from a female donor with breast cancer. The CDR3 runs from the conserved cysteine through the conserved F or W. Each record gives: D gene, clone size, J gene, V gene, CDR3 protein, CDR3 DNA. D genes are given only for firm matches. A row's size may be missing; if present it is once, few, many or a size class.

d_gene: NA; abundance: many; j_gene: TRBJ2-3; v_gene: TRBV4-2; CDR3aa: CASSRSGRRLGSTDTQYF; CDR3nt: TGTGCCAGCAGTAGGTCGGGCCGGAGGCTAGGGAGCACAGATACGCAGTATTTT
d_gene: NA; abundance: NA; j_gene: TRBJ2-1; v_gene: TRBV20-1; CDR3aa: CSASQGGEGNEQFF; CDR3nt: TGCAGTGCTAGCCAGGGCGGAGAGGGCAATGAGCAGTTCTTC
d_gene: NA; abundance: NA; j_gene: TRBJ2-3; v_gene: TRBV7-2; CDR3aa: CASSLIKGLRTDTQYF; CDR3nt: TGTGCCAGCAGCTTAATAAAGGGGCTACGCACAGATACGCAGTATTTT
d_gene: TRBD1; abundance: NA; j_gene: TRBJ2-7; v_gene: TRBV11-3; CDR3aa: CASSSVQGARYEQYF; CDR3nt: TGTGCCAGCAGCTCAGTCCAGGGGGCGCGGTACGAGCAGTACTTC
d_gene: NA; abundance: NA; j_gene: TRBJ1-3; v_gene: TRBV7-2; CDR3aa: CASSLRGIGNTIYF; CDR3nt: TGTGCCAGCAGCTTAAGGGGAATAGGAAACACCATATATTTT
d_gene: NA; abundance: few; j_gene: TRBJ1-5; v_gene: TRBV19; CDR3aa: CASSIGNQPQHF; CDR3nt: TGTGCCAGTAGTATCGGGAATCAGCCCCAGCATTTT
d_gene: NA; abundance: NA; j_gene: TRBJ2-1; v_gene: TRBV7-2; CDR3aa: CASSLSAESYNEQFF; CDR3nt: TGTGCCAGCAGCTTGTCTGCCGAGTCCTACAATGAGCAGTTCTTC
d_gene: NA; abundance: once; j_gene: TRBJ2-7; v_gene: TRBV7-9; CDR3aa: CASSRGGGKDEQYF; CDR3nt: TGTGCCAGTAGTCGAGGGGGAGGCAAGGACGAGCAGTACTTC
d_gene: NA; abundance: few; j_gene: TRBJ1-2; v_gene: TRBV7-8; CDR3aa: CASSLVDSYGYTF; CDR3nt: TGTGCCAGCAGCTTAGTAGATTCCTATGGCTACACCTTC
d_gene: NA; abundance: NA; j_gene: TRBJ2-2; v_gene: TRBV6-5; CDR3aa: CASSSLTGELFF; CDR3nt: TGTGCCAGCAGTTCACTTACCGGGGAGCTGTTTTTT
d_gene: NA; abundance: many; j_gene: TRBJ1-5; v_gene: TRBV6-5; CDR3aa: CASSPYSGRGQPQHF; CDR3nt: TGTGCCAGCAGTCCGTACTCAGGGAGGGGACAGCCCCAGCATTTT
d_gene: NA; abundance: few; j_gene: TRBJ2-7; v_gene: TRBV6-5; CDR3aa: CASSYRRAPSYEQYF; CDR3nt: TGTGCCAGCAGTTACAGGAGGGCCCCCTCCTACGAGCAGTACTTC
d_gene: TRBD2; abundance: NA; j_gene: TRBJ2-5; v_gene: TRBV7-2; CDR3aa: CASSWTSGQETQYF; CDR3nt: TGTGCCAGCAGCTGGACTAGCGGACAAGAGACCCAGTACTTC
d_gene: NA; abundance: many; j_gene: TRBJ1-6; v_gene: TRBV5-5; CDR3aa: CASSLVENSPLHF; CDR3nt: TGTGCCAGCAGCTTGGTGGAGAATTCACCCCTCCACTTT
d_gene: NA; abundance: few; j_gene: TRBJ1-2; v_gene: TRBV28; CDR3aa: CASSFQDGYTF; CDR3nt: TGTGCCAGCAGTTTCCAAGATGGCTACACCTTC
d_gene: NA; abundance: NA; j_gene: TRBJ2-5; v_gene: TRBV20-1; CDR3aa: CSARDVGRVQETQYF; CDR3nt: TGCAGTGCTAGAGATGTGGGAAGGGTTCAAGAGACCCAGTACTTC
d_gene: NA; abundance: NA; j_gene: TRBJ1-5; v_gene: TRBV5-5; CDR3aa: CASSLDPAEPQHF; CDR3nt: TGTGCCAGCAGCTTGGATCCCGCGGAGCCCCAGCATTTT
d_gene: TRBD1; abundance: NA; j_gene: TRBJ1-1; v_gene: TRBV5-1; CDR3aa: CASSNGQGRTEASF; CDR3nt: TGCGCCAGCAGCAACGGACAGGGGCGCACTGAAGCCTCCTTT
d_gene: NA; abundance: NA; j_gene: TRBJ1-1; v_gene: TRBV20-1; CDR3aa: CSARSLAMGTEAFF; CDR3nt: TGCAGTGCTAGATCGCTAGCTATGGGCACTGAAGCTTTCTTT
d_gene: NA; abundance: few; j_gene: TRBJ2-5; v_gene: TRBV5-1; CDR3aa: CASSPRGPKETQYF; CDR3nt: TGCGCCAGCAGCCCTCGGGGACCGAAAGAGACCCAGTACTTC
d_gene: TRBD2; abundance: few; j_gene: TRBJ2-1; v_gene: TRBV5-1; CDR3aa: CASSRTLAGEYNEQFF; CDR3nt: TGCGCCAGCAGCCGAACTCTAGCGGGAGAGTACAATGAGCAGTTCTTC
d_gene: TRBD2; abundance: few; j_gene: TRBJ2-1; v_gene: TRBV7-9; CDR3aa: CASSLPTLAGGTYSYNEQFF; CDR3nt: TGTGCCAGCAGCTTACCTACACTAGCGGGAGGTACTTACTCCTACAATGAGCAGTTCTTC
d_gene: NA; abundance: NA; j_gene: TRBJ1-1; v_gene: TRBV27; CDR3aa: CASSSDIEVKTFF; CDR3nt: TGTGCCAGCAGTTCGGACATAGAGGTCAAAACTTTCTTT
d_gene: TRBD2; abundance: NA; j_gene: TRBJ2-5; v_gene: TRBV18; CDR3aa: CASSNSPGLAGGGETQYF; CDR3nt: TGTGCCAGCTCAAACTCACCAGGACTAGCGGGAGGAGGAGAGACCCAGTACTTC
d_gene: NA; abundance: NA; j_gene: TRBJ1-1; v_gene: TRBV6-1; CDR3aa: CASNGGPHWGAFF; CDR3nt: TGTGCCAGCAATGGGGGACCCCATTGGGGAGCTTTCTTT
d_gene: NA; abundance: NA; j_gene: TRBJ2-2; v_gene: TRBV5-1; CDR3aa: CASSLDASEQGGELFF; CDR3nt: TGCGCCAGCAGCTTGGACGCCTCTGAACAGGGCGGGGAGCTGTTTTTT
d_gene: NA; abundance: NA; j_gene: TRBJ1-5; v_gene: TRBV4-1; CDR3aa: CASSQGAGYGQPQHF; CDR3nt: TGCGCCAGCAGCCAAGGGGCAGGGTATGGTCAGCCCCAGCATTTT
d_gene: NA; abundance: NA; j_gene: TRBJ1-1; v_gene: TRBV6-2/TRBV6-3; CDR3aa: CAGSYGGYTEAFF; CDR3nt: TGTGCCGGCAGTTACGGGGGATACACTGAAGCTTTCTTT
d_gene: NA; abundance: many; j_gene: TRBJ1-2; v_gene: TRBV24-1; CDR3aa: CATSDRGVGYTF; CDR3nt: TGTGCCACCAGTGACAGGGGAGTTGGCTACACCTTC
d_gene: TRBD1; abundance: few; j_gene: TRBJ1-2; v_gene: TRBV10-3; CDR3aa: CAISGTGVNYGYTF; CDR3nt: TGTGCCATCAGCGGGACAGGGGTTAACTATGGCTACACCTTC
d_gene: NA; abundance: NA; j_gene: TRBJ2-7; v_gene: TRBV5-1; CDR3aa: CASSLVRSYEQYF; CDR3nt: TGCGCCAGCAGCTTGGTCAGATCCTACGAGCAGTACTTC
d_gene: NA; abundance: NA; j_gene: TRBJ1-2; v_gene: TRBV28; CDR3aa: CANSLWQQTDYGYTF; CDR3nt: TGTGCCAACAGTTTATGGCAGCAGACGGACTATGGCTACACCTTC
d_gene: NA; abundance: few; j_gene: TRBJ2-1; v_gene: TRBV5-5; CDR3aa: CASSRRTRETLNEQFF; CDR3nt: TGTGCCAGCAGCCGGCGGACTCGCGAGACCCTCAATGAGCAGTTCTTC
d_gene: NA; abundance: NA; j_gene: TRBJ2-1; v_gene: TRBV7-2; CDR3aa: CASSPRGYQQFF; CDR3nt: TGTGCCAGCAGCCCCCGGGGGTATCAGCAGTTCTTC
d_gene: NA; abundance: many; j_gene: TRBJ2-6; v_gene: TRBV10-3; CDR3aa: CAISPRAGDSGANVLTF; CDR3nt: TGTGCCATCAGTCCTCGGGCCGGCGACTCTGGGGCCAACGTCCTGACTTTC
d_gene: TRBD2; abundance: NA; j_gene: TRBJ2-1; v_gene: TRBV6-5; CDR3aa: CASSRPGTSDKEQFF; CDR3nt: TGTGCCAGCAGCCGACCTGGGACTAGCGATAAAGAGCAGTTCTTC
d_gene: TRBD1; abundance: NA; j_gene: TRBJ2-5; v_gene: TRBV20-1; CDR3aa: CSADWTGDRAETQYF; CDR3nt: TGCAGTGCCGATTGGACAGGGGATAGAGCTGAGACCCAGTACTTC
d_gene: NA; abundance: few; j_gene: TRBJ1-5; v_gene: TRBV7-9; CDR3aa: CASSLVNQPQHF; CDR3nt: TGTGCCAGCAGCTTAGTCAATCAGCCCCAGCATTTT
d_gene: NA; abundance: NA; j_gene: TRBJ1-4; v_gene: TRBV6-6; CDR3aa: CASSYTAEKLFF; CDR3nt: TGTGCCAGCAGTTATACGGCTGAAAAACTGTTTTTT
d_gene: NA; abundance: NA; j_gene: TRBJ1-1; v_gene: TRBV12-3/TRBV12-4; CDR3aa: CAGREGSMNTEAFF; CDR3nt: TGTGCCGGCAGGGAGGGAAGTATGAACACTGAAGCTTTCTTT
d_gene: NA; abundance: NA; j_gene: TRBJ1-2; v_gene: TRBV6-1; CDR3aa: CASRAEPPNYGYTF; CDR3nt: TGTGCCAGCAGGGCGGAACCTCCAAACTATGGCTACACCTTC
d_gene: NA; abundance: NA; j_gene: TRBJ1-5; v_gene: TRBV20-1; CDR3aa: CSTLEDWGGGNQPQHF; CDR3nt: TGCAGTACCCTAGAGGATTGGGGGGGCGGCAATCAGCCCCAGCATTTT
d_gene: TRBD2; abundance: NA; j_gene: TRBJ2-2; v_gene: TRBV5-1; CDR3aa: CASSPPAGGLAGELFF; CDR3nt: TGCGCCAGCAGCCCTCCAGCGGGAGGCTTGGCCGGGGAGCTGTTTTTT
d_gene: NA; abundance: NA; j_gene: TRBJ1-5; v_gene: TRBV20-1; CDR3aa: CSARAGPSVEPQHF; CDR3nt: TGCAGTGCTAGAGCTGGGCCAAGTGTCGAACCCCAGCATTTT
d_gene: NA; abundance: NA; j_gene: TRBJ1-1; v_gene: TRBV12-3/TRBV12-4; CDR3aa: CASSFNVRSEAFF; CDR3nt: TGTGCCAGCAGTTTCAACGTTCGCAGTGAAGCTTTCTTT
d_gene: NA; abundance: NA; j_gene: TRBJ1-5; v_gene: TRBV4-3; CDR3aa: CASSSNNGNQPQHF; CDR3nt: TGCGCCAGCAGCTCGAATAACGGCAATCAGCCCCAGCATTTT